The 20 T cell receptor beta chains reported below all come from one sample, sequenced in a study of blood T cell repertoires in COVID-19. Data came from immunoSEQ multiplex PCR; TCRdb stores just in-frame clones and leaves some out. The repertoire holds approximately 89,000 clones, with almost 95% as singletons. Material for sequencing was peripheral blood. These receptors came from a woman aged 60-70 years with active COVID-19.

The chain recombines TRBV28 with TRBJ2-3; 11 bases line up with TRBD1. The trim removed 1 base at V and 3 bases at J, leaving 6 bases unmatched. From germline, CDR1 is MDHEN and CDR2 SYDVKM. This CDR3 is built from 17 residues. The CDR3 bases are TGTGCCAGCAGTTTATTAGGGACAGGGGGTGGTACAGATACGCAGTATTTT. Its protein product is CASSLLGTGGGTDTQYF.

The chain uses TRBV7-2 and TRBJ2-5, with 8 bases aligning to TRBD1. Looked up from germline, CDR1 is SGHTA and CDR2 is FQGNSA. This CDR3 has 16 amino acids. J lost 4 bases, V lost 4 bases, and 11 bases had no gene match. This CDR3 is CASSYSTGQGRETQYF. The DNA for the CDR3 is TGTGCCAGCAGCTACTCGACCGGACAGGGAAGAGAGACCCAGTACTTC.

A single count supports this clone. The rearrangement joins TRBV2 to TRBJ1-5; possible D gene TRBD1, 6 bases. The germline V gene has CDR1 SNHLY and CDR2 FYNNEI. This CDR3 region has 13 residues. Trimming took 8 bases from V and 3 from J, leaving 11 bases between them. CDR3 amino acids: CASHREPNQPQHF. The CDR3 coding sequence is TGTGCCAGCCACAGGGAACCCAATCAGCCCCAGCATTTT. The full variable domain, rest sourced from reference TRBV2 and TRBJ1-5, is EPEVTQTPSHQVTQMGQEVILRCVPISNHLYFYWYRQILGQKVEFLVSFYNNEISEKSEIFDDQFSVERPDGSNFTLKIRSTKLEDSAMYFCASHREPNQPQHFGDGTRLSIL.

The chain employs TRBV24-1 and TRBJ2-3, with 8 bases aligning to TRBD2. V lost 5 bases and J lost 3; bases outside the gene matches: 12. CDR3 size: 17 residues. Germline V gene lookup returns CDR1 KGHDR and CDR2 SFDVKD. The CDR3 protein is CATSGMGREAVTDTQYF. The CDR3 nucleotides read TGTGCCACCAGTGGGATGGGGCGGGAGGCTGTGACAGATACGCAGTATTTT.

In DNA, the CDR3 is TGTGCCAGCAGGGGACAGGAGGACACTGAAGCTTTCTTT. Residues: CASRGQEDTEAFF. The chain has TRBV12-3 or TRBV12-4 and TRBJ1-1; the match to TRBD1 covers 8 bases. The CDR3 is made up of 13 amino acids. The trim removed 6 bases at V and 3 bases at J, leaving 3 bases unmatched.

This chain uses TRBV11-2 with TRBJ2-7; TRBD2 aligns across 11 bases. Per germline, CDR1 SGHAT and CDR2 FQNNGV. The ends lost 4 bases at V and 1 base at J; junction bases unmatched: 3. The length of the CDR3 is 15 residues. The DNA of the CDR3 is TGTGCCAGCAGCTACACTAGCGGGGGATCCTACGAGCAGTACTTC. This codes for CASSYTSGGSYEQYF.

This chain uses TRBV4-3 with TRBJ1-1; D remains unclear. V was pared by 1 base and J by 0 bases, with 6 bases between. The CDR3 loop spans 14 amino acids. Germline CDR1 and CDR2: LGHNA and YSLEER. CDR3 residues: CASSQGGLNTEAFF. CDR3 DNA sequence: TGCGCCAGCAGCCAAGGAGGCCTGAACACTGAAGCTTTCTTT.

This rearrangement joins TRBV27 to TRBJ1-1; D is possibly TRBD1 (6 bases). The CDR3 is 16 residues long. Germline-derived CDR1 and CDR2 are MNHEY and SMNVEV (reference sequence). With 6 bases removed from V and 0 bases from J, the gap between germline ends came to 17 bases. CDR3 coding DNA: TGTGCCAGCAGCCGACGGGACACCACTATGAACACTGAAGCTTTCTTT. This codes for CASSRRDTTMNTEAFF.

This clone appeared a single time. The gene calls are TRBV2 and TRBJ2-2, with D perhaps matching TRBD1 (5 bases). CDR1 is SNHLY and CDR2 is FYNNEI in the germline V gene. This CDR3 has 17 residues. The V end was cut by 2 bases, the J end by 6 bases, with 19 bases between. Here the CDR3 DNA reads TGTGCCAGCAGTGAAAGACGAGGCAGGGTAGAACCCGGGGAGCTGTTTTTT. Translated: CASSERRGRVEPGELFF.

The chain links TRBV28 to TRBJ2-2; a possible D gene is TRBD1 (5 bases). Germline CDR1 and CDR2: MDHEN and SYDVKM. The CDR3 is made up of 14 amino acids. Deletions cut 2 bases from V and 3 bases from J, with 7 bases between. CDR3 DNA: TGTGCCAGCAGTTTAGGGGCATACACCGGGGAGCTGTTTTTT. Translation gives CASSLGAYTGELFF. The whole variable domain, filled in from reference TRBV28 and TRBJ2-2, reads DVKVTQSSRYLVKRTGEKVFLECVQDMDHENMFWYRQDPGLGLRLIYFSYDVKMKEKGDIPEGYSVSREKKERFSLILESASTNQTSMYLCASSLGAYTGELFFGEGSRLTVL.

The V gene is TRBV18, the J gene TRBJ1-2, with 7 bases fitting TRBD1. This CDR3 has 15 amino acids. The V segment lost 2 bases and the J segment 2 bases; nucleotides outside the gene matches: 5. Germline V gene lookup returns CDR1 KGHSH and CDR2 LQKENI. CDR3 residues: CASSPKVQGNYGYTF. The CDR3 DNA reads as TGTGCCAGCTCACCAAAGGTACAGGGGAACTATGGCTACACCTTC.

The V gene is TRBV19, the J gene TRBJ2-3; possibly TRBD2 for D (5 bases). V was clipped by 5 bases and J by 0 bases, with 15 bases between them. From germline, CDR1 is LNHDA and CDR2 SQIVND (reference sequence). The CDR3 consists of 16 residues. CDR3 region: CASSDWGAYSTDTQYF. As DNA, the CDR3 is TGTGCCAGTAGTGACTGGGGAGCCTATAGCACAGATACGCAGTATTTT.

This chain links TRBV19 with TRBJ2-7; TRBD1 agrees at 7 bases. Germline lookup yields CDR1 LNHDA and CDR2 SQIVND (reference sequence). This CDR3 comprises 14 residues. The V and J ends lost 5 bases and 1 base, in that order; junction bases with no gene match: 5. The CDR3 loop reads CASSVRQGSYEQYF. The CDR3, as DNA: TGTGCCAGTAGTGTAAGACAGGGATCCTACGAGCAGTACTTC.

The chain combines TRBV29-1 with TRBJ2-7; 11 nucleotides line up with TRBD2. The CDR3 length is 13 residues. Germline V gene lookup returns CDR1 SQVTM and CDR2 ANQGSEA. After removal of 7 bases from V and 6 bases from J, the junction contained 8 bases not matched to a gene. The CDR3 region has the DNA TGCAGCGCGCTTAGCGGGGGGGCCTCCGAGCAGTACTTC. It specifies CSALSGGASEQYF.

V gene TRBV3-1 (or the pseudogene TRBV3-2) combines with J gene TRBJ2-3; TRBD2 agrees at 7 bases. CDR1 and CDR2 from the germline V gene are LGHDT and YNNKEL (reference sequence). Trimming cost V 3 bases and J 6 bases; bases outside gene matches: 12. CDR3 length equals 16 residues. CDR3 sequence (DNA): TGTGCCAGCAGCCACCGACTGGCGGGAGTTTTGGATACGCAGTATTTT. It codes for CASSHRLAGVLDTQYF.

CDR3 in amino acids: CASSQRVGEKLFF. CDR3 DNA: TGTGCCAGTAGTCAACGGGTCGGTGAAAAACTGTTTTTT. This chain links TRBV19 with TRBJ1-4; D ambiguous. Per the germline V gene, CDR1 is LNHDA and CDR2 is SQIVND (reference sequence). V lost 5 bases to trimming and J lost 7 bases, with 11 bases between them. The CDR3 has 13 residues.

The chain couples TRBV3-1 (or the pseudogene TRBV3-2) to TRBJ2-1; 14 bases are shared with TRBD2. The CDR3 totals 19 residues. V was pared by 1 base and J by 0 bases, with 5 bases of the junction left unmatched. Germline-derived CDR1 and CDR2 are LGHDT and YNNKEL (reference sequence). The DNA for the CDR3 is TGTGCCAGCAGCCAAGTTTGGACTAGCGGGAGGAGCTCCTACAATGAGCAGTTCTTC. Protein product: CASSQVWTSGRSSYNEQFF.

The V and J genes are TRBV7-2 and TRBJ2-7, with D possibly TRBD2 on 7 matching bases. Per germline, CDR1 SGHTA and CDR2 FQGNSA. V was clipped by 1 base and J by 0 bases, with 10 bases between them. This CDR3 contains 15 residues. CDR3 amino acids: CASSLEGGGSYEQYF. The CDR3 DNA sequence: TGTGCCAGCAGCTTAGAGGGGGGGGGCTCCTACGAGCAGTACTTC.

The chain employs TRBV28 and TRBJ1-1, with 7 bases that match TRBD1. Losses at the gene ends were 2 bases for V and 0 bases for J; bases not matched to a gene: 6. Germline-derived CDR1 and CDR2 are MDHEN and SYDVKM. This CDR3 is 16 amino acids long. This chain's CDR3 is CASSLVGQALNTEAFF. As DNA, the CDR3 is TGTGCCAGCAGTTTAGTAGGACAGGCACTGAACACTGAAGCTTTCTTT. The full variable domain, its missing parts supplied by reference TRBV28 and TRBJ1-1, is DVKVTQSSRYLVKRTGEKVFLECVQDMDHENMFWYRQDPGLGLRLIYFSYDVKMKEKGDIPEGYSVSREKKERFSLILESASTNQTSMYLCASSLVGQALNTEAFFGQGTRLTVV.

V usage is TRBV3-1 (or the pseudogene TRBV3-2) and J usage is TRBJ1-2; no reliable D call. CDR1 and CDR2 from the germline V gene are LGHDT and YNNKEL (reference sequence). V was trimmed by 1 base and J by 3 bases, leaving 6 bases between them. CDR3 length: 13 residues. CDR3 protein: CASSQAVDYGYTF. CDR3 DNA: TGTGCCAGCAGCCAAGCTGTAGACTATGGCTACACCTTC.